This T cell receptor beta chain is from a study of blood T cell repertoires in COVID-19. Assay: immunoSEQ multiplex PCR; the TCRdb copy retains only in-frame clones and omits some. The sample holds 90,000 to 150,000 clones, roughly 87% seen once. The V and J ends lost 1 base and 8 bases, in that order; junction bases with no gene match: 4. The CDR3 loop spans 15 amino acids. CDR1 SGHTA and CDR2 FQGNSA come from the germline V gene. The receptor was isolated from a human donor in a cohort sampled during active COVID-19. Sequenced material: peripheral blood. The chain recombines TRBV7-2 with TRBJ2-1; 11 bases are a match to TRBD2. CDR3 sequence: CASSLGLAGRDEQFF. The CDR3 DNA reads as TGTGCCAGCAGCTTAGGACTAGCGGGGAGGGATGAGCAGTTCTTC. Using reference TRBV7-2 and TRBJ2-1 for the parts outside the CDR3, the full variable domain is GAGVSQSPSNKVTEKGKDVELRCDPISGHTALYWYRQSLGQGLEFLIYFQGNSAPDKSGLPSDRFSAERTGGSVSTLTIQRTQQEDSAVYLCASSLGLAGRDEQFFGPGTRLTVL.